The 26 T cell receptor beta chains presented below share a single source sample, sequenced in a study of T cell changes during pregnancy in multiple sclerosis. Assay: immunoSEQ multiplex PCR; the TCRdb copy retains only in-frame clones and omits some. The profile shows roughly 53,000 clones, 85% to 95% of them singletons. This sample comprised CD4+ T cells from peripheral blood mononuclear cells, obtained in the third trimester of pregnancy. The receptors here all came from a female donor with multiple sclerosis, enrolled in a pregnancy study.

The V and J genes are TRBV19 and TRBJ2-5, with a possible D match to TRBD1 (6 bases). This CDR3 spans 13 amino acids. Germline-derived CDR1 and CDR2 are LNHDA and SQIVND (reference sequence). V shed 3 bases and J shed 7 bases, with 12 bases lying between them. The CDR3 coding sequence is TGTGCCAGTAGTATCGACCAAGGGGGGACCCAGTACTTC. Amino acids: CASSIDQGGTQYF.

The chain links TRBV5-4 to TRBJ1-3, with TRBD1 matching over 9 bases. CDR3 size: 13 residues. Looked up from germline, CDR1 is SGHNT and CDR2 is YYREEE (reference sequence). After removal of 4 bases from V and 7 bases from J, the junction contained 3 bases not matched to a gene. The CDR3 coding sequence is TGTGCCAGCAGCGAGGACAGGGGCAACACCATATATTTT. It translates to CASSEDRGNTIYF.

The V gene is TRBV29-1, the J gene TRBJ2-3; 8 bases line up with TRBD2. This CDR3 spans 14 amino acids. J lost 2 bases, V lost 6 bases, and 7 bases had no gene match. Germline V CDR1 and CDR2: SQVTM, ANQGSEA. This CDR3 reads CSVQAGVATDTQYF. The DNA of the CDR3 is TGCAGCGTGCAAGCGGGGGTAGCCACAGATACGCAGTATTTT.

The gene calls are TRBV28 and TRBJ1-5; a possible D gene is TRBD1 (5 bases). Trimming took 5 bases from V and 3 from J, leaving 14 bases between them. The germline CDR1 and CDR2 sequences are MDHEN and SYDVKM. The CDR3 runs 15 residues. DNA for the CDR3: TGTGCCAGCAGTCTTCTCCGACAGATCAATCAGCCCCAGCATTTT. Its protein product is CASSLLRQINQPQHF.

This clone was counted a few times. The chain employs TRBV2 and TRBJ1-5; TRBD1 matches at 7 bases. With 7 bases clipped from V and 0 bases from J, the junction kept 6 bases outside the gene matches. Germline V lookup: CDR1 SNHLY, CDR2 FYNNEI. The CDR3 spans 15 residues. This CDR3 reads CASNRTGYSNQPQHF. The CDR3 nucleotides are TGTGCCAGCAACAGGACAGGATATAGCAATCAGCCCCAGCATTTT.

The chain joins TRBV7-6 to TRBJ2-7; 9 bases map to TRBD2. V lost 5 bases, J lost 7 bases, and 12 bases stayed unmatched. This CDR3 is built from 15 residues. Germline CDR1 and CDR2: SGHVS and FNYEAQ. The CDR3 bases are TGTGCCAGCAGCAGCAGGGCGGGAGGGCCAGGGGAGCAGTACTTC. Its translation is CASSSRAGGPGEQYF. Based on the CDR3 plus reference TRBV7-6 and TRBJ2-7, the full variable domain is GAGVSQSPRYKVTKRGQDVALRCDPISGHVSLYWYRQALGQGPEFLTYFNYEAQQDKSGLPNDRFSAERPEGSISTLTIQRTEQRDSAMYRCASSSRAGGPGEQYFGPGTRLTVT.

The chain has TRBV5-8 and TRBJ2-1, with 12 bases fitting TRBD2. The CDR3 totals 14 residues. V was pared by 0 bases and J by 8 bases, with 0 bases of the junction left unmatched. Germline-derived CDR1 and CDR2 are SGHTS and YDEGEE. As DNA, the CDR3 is TGTGCCAGCAGCTTGGGACTAGCGGGAGATGAGCAGTTCTTC. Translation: CASSLGLAGDEQFF.

CDR3 in amino acids: CASTPGDSYNEQFF. In DNA, the CDR3 is TGTGCCAGTACCCCAGGGGACTCCTACAATGAGCAGTTCTTC. The chain has TRBV19 and TRBJ2-1; D is possibly TRBD1 (6 bases). V dropped 7 bases and J dropped 0 bases, with 10 bases sitting between them. The CDR3 sequence is 14 residues long. From germline, CDR1 is LNHDA and CDR2 SQIVND (reference sequence). The full variable domain, rest sourced from reference TRBV19 and TRBJ2-1, is DGGITQSPKYLFRKEGQNVTLSCEQNLNHDAMYWYRQDPGQGLRLIYYSQIVNDFQKGDIAEGYSVSREKKESFPLTVTSAQKNPTAFYLCASTPGDSYNEQFFGPGTRLTVL.

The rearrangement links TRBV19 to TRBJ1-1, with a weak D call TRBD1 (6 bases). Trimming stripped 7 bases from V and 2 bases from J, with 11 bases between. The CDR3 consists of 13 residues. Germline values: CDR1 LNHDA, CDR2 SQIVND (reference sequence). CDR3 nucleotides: TGTGCCAGTAAAAGACAGGAAAACACTGAAGCTTTCTTT. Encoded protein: CASKRQENTEAFF. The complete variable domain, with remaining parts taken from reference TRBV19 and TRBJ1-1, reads DGGITQSPKYLFRKEGQNVTLSCEQNLNHDAMYWYRQDPGQGLRLIYYSQIVNDFQKGDIAEGYSVSREKKESFPLTVTSAQKNPTAFYLCASKRQENTEAFFGQGTRLTVV.

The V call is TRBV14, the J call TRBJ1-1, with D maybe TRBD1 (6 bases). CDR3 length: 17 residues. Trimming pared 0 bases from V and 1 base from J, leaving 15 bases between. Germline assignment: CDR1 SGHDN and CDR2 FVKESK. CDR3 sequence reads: CASSQDHSWGPNTEAFF. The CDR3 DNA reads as TGTGCCAGCAGCCAAGATCATTCGTGGGGGCCGAACACTGAAGCTTTCTTT.

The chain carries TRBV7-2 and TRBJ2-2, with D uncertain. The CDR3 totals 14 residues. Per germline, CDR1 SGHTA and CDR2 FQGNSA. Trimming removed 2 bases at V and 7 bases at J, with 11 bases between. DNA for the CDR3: TGTGCCAGCAGCTTACGTCATCCGGTCGGGGAGCTGTTTTTT. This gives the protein CASSLRHPVGELFF.

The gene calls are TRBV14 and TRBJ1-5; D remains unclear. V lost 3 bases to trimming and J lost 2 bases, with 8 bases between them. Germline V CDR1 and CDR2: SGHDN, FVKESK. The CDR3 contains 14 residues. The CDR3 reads CASSQSGGNQPQHF. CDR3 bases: TGTGCCAGCAGCCAGAGCGGTGGCAATCAGCCCCAGCATTTT. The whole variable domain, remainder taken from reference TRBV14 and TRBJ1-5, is EAGVTQFPSHSVIEKGQTVTLRCDPISGHDNLYWYRRVMGKEIKFLLHFVKESKQDESGMPNNRFLAERTGGTYSTLKVQPAELEDSGVYFCASSQSGGNQPQHFGDGTRLSIL.

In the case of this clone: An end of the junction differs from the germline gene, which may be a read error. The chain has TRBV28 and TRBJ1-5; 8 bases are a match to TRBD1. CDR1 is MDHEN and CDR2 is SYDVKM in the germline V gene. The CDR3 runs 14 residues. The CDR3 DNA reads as TGTGCCGGCAGGGTGACAGGGGACAATCAGCCCCAGCATTTT. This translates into CAGRVTGDNQPQHF. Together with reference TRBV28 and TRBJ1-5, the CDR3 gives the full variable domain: DVKVTQSSRYLVKRTGEKVFLECVQDMDHENMFWYRQDPGLGLRLIYFSYDVKMKEKGDIPEGYSVSREKKERFSLILESASTNQTSMYLCAGRVTGDNQPQHFGDGTRLSIL.

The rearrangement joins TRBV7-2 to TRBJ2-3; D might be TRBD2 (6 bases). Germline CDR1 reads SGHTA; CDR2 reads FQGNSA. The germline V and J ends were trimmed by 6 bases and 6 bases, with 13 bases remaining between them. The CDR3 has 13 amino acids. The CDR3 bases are TGTGCCAGCAGACCCTCTGGGGGGGATACGCAGTATTTT. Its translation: CASRPSGGDTQYF.

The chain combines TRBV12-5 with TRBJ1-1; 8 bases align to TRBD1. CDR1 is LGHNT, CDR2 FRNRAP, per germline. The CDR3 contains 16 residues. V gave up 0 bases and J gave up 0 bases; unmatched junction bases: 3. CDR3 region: CASGLVLDRVNTEAFF. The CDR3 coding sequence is TGTGCTAGTGGTTTGGTACTGGACAGGGTGAACACTGAAGCTTTCTTT.

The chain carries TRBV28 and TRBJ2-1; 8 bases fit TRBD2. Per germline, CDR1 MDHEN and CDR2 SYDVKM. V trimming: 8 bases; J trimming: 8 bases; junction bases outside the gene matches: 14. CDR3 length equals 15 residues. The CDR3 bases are TGTGCCAGCGGTACGTCCGGGAGGGCCGTAGATGAGCAGTTCTTC. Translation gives CASGTSGRAVDEQFF.

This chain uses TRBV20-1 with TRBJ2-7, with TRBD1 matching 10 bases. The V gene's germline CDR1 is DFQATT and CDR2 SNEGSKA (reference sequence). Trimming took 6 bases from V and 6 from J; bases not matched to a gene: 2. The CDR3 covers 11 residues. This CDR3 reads CSAGDRGEQYF. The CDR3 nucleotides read TGCAGTGCGGGGGACAGGGGCGAGCAGTACTTC.

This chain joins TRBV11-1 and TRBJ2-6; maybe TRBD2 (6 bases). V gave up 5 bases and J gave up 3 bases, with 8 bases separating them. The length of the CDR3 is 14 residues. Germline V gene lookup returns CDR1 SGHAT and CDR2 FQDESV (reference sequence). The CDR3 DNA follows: TGTGCCAGCAGCCCGACTAGTGGGGCCAACGTCCTGACTTTC. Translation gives CASSPTSGANVLTF.

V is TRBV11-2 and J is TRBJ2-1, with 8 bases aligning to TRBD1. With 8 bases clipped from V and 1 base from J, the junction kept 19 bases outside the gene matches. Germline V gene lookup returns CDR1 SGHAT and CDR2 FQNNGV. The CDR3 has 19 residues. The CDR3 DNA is TGTGCCAGCTCCCCGGTCGGGTCTTGGACAGGGCTTTCCTACAATGAGCAGTTCTTC. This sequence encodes CASSPVGSWTGLSYNEQFF. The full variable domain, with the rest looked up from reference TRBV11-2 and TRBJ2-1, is EAGVAQSPRYKIIEKRQSVAFWCNPISGHATLYWYQQILGQGPKLLIQFQNNGVVDDSQLPKDRFSAERLKGVDSTLKIQPAKLEDSAVYLCASSPVGSWTGLSYNEQFFGPGTRLTVL.

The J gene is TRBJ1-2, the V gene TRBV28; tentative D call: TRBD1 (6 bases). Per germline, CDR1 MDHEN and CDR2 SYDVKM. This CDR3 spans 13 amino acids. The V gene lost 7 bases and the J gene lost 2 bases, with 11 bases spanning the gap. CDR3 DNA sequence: TGTGCCAGCACCCCGACAGGCAACTATGGCTACACCTTC. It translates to CASTPTGNYGYTF.

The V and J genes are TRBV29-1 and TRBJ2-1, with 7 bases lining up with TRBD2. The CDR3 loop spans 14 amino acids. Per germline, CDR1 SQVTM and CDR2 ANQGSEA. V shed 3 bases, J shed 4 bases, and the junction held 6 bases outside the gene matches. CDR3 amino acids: CSVDVSGKYNEQFF. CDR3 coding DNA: TGCAGCGTTGACGTCAGCGGGAAATACAATGAGCAGTTCTTC.

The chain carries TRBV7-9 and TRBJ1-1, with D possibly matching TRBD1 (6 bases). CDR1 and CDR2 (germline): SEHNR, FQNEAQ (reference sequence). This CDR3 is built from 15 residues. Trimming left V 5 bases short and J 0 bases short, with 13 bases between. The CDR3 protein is CASSPDRQMNTEAFF. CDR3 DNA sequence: TGTGCCAGCAGCCCGGACAGACAGATGAACACTGAAGCTTTCTTT.

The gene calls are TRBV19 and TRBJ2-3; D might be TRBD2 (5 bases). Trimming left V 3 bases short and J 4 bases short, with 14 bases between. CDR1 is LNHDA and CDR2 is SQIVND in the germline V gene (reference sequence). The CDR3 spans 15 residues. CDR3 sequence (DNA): TGTGCCAGTAGTATTAGCCTAGCACCCCCAGATACGCAGTATTTT. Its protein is CASSISLAPPDTQYF.

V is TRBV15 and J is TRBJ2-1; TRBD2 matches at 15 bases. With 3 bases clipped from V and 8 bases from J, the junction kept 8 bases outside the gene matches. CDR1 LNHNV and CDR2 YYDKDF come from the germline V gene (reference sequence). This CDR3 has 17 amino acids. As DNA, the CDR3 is TGTGCCACCAGCAGGCCGGGACTAGCGGGAGGTTTCTATGAGCAGTTCTTC. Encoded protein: CATSRPGLAGGFYEQFF.

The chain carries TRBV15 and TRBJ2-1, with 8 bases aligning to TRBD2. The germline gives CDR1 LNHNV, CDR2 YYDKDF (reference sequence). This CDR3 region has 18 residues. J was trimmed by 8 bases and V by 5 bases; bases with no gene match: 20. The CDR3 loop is CATSASVGGAGARHEQFF. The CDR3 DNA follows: TGTGCCACCAGCGCTTCCGTTGGAGGAGCGGGAGCTCGACATGAGCAGTTCTTC.

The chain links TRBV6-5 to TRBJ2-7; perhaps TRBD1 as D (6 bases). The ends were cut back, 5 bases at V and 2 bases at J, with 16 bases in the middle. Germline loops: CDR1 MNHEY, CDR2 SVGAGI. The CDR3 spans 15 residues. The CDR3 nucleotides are TGTGCCAGCAGTAAAGGGGGAGTTTTCCCCTACGAGCAGTACTTC. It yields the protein CASSKGGVFPYEQYF.